The following is a T cell receptor (beta chain) sequence with its context. The protocol was immunoSEQ multiplex PCR, while the TCRdb copy is restricted to in-frame clones and leaves out a portion. The data show around 20,000 clones, with more than 85% seen just once and around 10% held by the top ten. These data belong to a study of lymphopenia after photon versus proton radiotherapy. Germline V gene data show CDR1 as MNHEY and CDR2 as SVGAGI. The germline V and J ends were trimmed by 6 bases and 10 bases, with 13 bases remaining between them. CDR3 size: 12 residues. The specimen comprised peripheral blood, sampled from a patient treated with proton-based radiotherapy. This chain uses TRBV6-5 with TRBJ2-1; a weak D match, TRBD2 (6 bases). This clonotype was sampled from a man of 80 years or more with esophageal cancer. CDR3 sequence reads: CASRGDSQEQFF. The CDR3 nucleotides are TGTGCCAGCAGGGGGGACTCCCAGGAGCAGTTCTTC.